The clone carrying this TCR beta chain was detected only a few times. The antigen remains undetermined. This specimen comes from a study of cytomegalovirus exposure and HLA in healthy donors. Regarding the study as a whole: The classifier reportedly diagnosed cytomegalovirus status with high specificity and sensitivity.

J was trimmed by 5 bases and V by 5 bases; bases with no gene match: 10. CDR3 length equals 14 residues. Germline CDR1 reads SQVTM; CDR2 reads ANQGSEA. Primers: 60 Vbeta forward and 13 Jbeta reverse. Only in-frame clones appear in the TCRdb table, and some are missing; sequencing was by immunoSEQ multiplex PCR. The data show over 85,000 clones, 65% to 85% seen once. The sequence was obtained from a man between 25 and 39 years old in good health and CMV-seropositive. The chain is built from TRBV29-1 and TRBJ2-5, with 8 bases that match TRBD1. The sample consisted of PBMCs. In DNA form, the CDR3 reads TGCAGCGTTCCCGGACAGGGCTGGGGGGAGACCCAGTACTTC. Protein sequence: CSVPGQGWGETQYF.